A single sample gave rise to the 8 T cell receptor beta chains below, sequenced in a study of CXCR3-negative and CXCR3-positive naive CD8 T cells. Notes on the study in general: In CXCR3-positive naive cells, the TRB CDR3s were more hydrophobic than in CXCR3-negative naive cells.

Antigen specificity for these receptors is unknown. It was by 5' RACE with UMI labels that the TRB cDNA libraries were prepared. No DNA is given; TCRdb re-called the 5' RACE reads and lists each CDR3 protein once. This table lists under 90,000 distinct CDR3 sequences. Sequencing was performed on naive CXCR3+ CD8+ T cells from blood. Subset: CD45RO-CCR7+CD27+CD95- naive CD8+ T cells expressing CXCR3 (TNR3+). These receptor sequences come from a human donor in good health. Some clones in this sample may be carry-over from other donors' samples.

This chain connects TRBV5-1 to TRBJ2-3; absent DNA, TCRdb's TRBD2 call cannot be checked. Per the germline V gene, CDR1 is SGHRS and CDR2 is YFSETQ. This CDR3 is built from 15 residues. CDR3 region: CARSIGGVGTDTQYF.

This chain connects TRBV15 to TRBJ1-4. CDR3 length: 12 residues. Germline V gene data show CDR1 as LNHNV and CDR2 as YYDKDF (reference sequence). CDR3 region: CATSGNREKLFF.

The chain has TRBV20-1 and TRBJ2-3; TCRdb's assignment of TRBD2 cannot be checked, as there is no DNA. The CDR3 covers 14 residues. Germline V gene sequence: CDR1 DFQATT, CDR2 SNEGSKA (reference sequence). CDR3 protein: CSAGASGRTDTQYF.

J is TRBJ1-4 and V is TRBV28. This CDR3 has 14 amino acids. Germline V gene lookup returns CDR1 MDHEN and CDR2 SYDVKM. CDR3: CASKQPWGLEKLFF.

The chain couples TRBV6-2 or TRBV6-3 to TRBJ2-1; the TCRdb call, TRBD1, lacks DNA for checking. The CDR3 spans 12 residues. CDR1 is MNHEY and CDR2 is SVGEGT in the germline V gene. The CDR3 is CASSTPVGEQFF.

The chain couples TRBV2 to TRBJ2-2; the TRBD2 assignment by TCRdb is unverifiable without DNA. Germline V lookup: CDR1 SNHLY, CDR2 FYNNEI. The CDR3 consists of 16 residues. The CDR3 spells CASSVGTSEYTGELFF.

The rearrangement links TRBV6-5 to TRBJ2-2. CDR3 length: 14 amino acids. CDR1 is MNHEY, CDR2 SVGAGI, per germline. The CDR3 spells CASSYSGPPGELFF.

This chain links TRBV28 with TRBJ1-6; without DNA, the TCRdb call of TRBD1 cannot be checked. The CDR3 contains 16 residues. Germline CDR1 MDHEN, CDR2 SYDVKM. The CDR3 loop reads CASSYAPGQVNSPLHF.